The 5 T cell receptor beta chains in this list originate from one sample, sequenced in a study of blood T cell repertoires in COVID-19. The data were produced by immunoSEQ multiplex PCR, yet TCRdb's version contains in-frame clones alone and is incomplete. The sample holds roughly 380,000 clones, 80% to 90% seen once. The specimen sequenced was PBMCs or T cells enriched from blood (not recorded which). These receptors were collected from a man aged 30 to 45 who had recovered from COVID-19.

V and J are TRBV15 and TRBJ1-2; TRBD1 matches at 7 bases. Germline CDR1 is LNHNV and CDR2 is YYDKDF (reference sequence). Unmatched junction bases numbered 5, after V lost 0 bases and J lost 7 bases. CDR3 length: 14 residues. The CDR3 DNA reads TGTGCCACCAGCAGAGATAGGGACAGTGGTGGCTACACCTTC. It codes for CATSRDRDSGGYTF.

As DNA, the CDR3 is TGTGCCAGCAGCCAAACCGGGGATAGCAATCAGCCCCAGCATTTT. Its protein is CASSQTGDSNQPQHF. V usage is TRBV3-1 (or the pseudogene TRBV3-2) and J usage is TRBJ1-5; D remains ambiguous. The CDR3 extends over 15 amino acids. Trimming removed 2 bases from V and 0 bases from J, with 8 bases in between. Germline CDR1 reads LGHDT; CDR2 reads YNNKEL (reference sequence).

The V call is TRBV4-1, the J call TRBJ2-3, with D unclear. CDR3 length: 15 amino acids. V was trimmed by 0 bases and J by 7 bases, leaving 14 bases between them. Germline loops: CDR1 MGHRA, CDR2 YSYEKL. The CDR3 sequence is CASSQEWSATYTQYF. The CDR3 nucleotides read TGCGCCAGCAGCCAAGAATGGTCGGCGACTTATACGCAGTATTTT.

CDR3 DNA: TGTGCCATCCGCCCTGCGGGGGGGGTAAATGAGCAGTTCTTC. It is translated as CAIRPAGGVNEQFF. The chain links TRBV6-5 to TRBJ2-1; TRBD2 aligns across 9 bases. The CDR3 is 14 amino acids. CDR1 is MNHEY and CDR2 is SVGAGI in the germline V gene. V lost 10 bases and J lost 7; bases outside the gene matches: 11.

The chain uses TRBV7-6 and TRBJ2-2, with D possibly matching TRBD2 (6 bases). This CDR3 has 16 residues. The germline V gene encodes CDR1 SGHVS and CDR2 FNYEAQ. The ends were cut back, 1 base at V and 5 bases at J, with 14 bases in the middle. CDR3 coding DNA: TGTGCCAGCAGCTTAGTGAGGACTACCTCAACCGGGGAGCTGTTTTTT. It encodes CASSLVRTTSTGELFF.